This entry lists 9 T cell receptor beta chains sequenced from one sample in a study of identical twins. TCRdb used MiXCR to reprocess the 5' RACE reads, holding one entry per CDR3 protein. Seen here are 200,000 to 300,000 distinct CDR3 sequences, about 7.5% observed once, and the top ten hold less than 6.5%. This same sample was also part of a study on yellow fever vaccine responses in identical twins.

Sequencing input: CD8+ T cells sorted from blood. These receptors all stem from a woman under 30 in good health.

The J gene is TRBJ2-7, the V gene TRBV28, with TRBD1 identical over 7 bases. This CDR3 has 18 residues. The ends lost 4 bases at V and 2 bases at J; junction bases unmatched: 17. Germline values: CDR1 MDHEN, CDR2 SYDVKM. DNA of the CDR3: TGTGCCAGCAGTTCCCTCCGAAAAAAGACAGGGATCACCTACGAGCAGTACGTC. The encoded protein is CASSSLRKKTGITYEQYV.

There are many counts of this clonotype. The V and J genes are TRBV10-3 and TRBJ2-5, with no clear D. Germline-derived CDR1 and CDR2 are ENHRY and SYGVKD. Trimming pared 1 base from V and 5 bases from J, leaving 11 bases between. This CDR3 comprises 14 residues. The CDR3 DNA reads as TGTGCCATCAGTGAGTTTTCGGTAGAGGAGACCCAGTACTTC. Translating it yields CAISEFSVEETQYF.

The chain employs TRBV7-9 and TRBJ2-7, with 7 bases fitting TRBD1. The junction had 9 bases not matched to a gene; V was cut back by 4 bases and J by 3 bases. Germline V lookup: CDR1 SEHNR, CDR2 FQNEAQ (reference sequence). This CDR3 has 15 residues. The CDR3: CASSSRDRDIYEQYF. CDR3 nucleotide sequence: TGTGCCAGCAGCTCCCGGGACAGAGATATCTACGAGCAGTACTTC.

The CDR3: CASSFGRATDTQYF. In DNA form, the CDR3 reads TGTGCCAGCAGTTTCGGGAGGGCTACAGATACGCAGTATTTT. The chain is built from TRBV12-3 or TRBV12-4 and TRBJ2-3; 8 positions match TRBD2. This CDR3 contains 14 residues. V gave up 3 bases and J gave up 3 bases; unmatched junction bases: 2.

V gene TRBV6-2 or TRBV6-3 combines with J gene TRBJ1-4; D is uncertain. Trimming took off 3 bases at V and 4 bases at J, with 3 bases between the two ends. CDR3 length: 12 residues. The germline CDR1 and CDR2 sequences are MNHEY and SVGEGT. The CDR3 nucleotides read TGTGCCAGCAGTTATCGTAATGAAAAACTGTTTTTT. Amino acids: CASSYRNEKLFF.

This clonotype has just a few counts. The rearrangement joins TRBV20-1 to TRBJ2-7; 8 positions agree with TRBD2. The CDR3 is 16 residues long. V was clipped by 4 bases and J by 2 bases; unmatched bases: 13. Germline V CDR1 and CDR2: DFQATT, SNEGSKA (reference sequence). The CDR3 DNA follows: TGCAGTGCTAACGGAAAAACTAGCGGACTAGCCTACGAGCAGTACTTC. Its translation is CSANGKTSGLAYEQYF.

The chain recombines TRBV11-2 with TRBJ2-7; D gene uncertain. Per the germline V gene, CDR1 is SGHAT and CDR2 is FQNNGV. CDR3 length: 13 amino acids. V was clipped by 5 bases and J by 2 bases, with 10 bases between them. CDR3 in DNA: TGTGCCAGCAGCCTAAGGGTCCCCTACGAGCAGTACGTC. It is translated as CASSLRVPYEQYV.

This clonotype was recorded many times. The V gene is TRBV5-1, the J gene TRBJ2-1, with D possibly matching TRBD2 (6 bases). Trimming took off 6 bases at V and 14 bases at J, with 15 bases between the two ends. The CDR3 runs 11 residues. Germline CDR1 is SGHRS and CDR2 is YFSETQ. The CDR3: CASKVYWGEFF. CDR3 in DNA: TGCGCCAGCAAAGTTTACTGGGGGGAGTTCTTC. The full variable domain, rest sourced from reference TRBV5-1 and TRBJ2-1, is KAGVTQTPRYLIKTRGQQVTLSCSPISGHRSVSWYQQTPGQGLQFLFEYFSETQRNKGNFPGRFSGRQFSNSRSEMNVSTLELGDSALYLCASKVYWGEFFGPGTRLTVL.

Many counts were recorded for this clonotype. In nucleotides, the CDR3 is TGTGCCAGCAGCTTAACTAGCGGGGGACCCGCGGGGACGCAGTATTTT. Translated, it gives CASSLTSGGPAGTQYF. This rearrangement joins TRBV7-7 to TRBJ2-3; 11 nucleotides agree with TRBD2. The length of the CDR3 is 16 residues. Trimming at V came to 2 bases and at J to 9 bases, leaving 10 bases not matched to a gene. CDR1 is SSHAT, CDR2 FNYEAQ, per germline (reference sequence).